Below are 14 T cell receptor beta chains sequenced from a single sample in a study of T cell responses to AZD1222 COVID-19 vaccine (dated by TCRdb to the early 2020s). The library was obtained by the immunoSEQ multiplex PCR assay. Here the immuneACCESS table is served through TCRdb, limited to in-frame sequences with V and J called. Missing clones are a known gap in these copies; in checked studies unresolved V genes cover under half, and the rest lacks a known reason. This sample is represented by over 130,000 clones; almost 90% of them were singletons. The ten largest clones add up to roughly 1.7% of the sample. The sample's time point label, in plain terms: about 28 days (+/-7) after the second vaccine dose. Sequenced material: peripheral blood, taken 28 days after the second AZD1222 dose. All receptors derive from an adult who received the AZD1222 COVID-19 vaccine.

This sequence joins TRBV18 and TRBJ1-1, with 9 bases fitting TRBD1. Germline trimming cut 2 bases from V and 5 bases from J; bases unmatched to any gene: 9. This CDR3 region has 16 residues. CDR1 KGHSH and CDR2 LQKENI come from the germline V gene. The DNA for the CDR3 is TGTGCCAGCTCACCAGGGAGAACAGGGGGCAGGACTGAAGCTTTCTTT. This translates into CASSPGRTGGRTEAFF.

The chain links TRBV27 to TRBJ2-4; TRBD2 might be the D (6 bases). Per the germline V gene, CDR1 is MNHEY and CDR2 is SMNVEV (reference sequence). V lost 3 bases and J 0 bases, leaving 15 bases between the germline ends. This CDR3 spans 17 amino acids. The CDR3 reads CASSFLRRGIAKNIQYF. The DNA of the CDR3 is TGTGCCAGCAGTTTCCTCAGGAGGGGTATAGCCAAAAACATTCAGTACTTC.

The chain uses TRBV27 and TRBJ2-4; 7 nucleotides line up with TRBD1. The CDR3 extends over 14 amino acids. J was trimmed by 1 base and V by 6 bases; bases with no gene match: 3. The germline CDR1 and CDR2 sequences are MNHEY and SMNVEV (reference sequence). CDR3 region: CASRPGQAKNIQYF. The DNA of the CDR3 is TGTGCCAGCAGACCGGGACAGGCCAAAAACATTCAGTACTTC.

The gene calls are TRBV28 and TRBJ1-2, with a weak D call TRBD1 (6 bases). Looked up from germline, CDR1 is MDHEN and CDR2 is SYDVKM. Trimming removed 5 bases at V and 3 bases at J, with 16 bases between. This CDR3 region has 15 residues. The chain's CDR3 is CASSPGQSAYYGYTF. The CDR3 DNA is TGTGCCAGCAGTCCAGGACAGTCTGCCTACTATGGCTACACCTTC.

V and J are TRBV6-1 and TRBJ2-7, with a weak D call TRBD2 (6 bases). The ends were cut back, 0 bases at V and 4 bases at J, with 10 bases in the middle. This CDR3 comprises 14 residues. CDR1 is MNHNS, CDR2 SASEGT, per germline. The CDR3 nucleotides are TGTGCCAGCAGTGAAGCGTCGGGAGTATACGAGCAGTACTTC. This sequence encodes CASSEASGVYEQYF.

The chain links TRBV24-1 to TRBJ2-5; no firm D call. CDR3 length: 15 amino acids. Germline V CDR1 and CDR2: KGHDR, SFDVKD. V was cut by 3 bases and J by 5 bases, with 15 bases left in between. CDR3 nucleotides: TGTGCCACCAGTGATCCCGGTCGCCCCGGGGAGACCCAGTACTTC. Translating gives CATSDPGRPGETQYF.

This chain uses TRBV10-3 with TRBJ2-1, with 10 bases matching TRBD2. This CDR3 is 17 amino acids long. V shed 3 bases, J shed 6 bases, and the junction held 11 bases outside the gene matches. In germline, CDR1 is ENHRY, CDR2 SYGVKD. The CDR3 sequence: CAISDQVGTSGVNEQFF. CDR3 nucleotides: TGTGCCATCAGTGATCAAGTAGGTACTAGCGGGGTCAATGAGCAGTTCTTC.

The chain uses TRBV19 and TRBJ1-5; no clear D gene. The CDR3 contains 12 residues. The germline V and J ends were trimmed by 10 bases and 3 bases, with 10 bases remaining between them. CDR1 is LNHDA, CDR2 SQIVND, per germline (reference sequence). The CDR3 loop reads CATKVHNQPQHF. The CDR3 nucleotides are TGTGCCACTAAGGTACACAATCAGCCCCAGCATTTT.

This clone occurred once. The V and J genes are TRBV4-2 and TRBJ1-2; D is perhaps TRBD1 (5 bases). Germline V gives CDR1 LGHNA, CDR2 YNFKEQ. The CDR3 has 17 amino acids. V dropped 0 bases and J dropped 1 base, with 15 bases sitting between them. CDR3 in amino acids: CASSQDGGGAGNYGYTF. CDR3 bases: TGTGCCAGCAGCCAAGATGGGGGGGGTGCGGGTAACTATGGCTACACCTTC.

The table lists this clone with a few counts. J is TRBJ1-1 and V is TRBV4-1; D is unclear. CDR1 MGHRA and CDR2 YSYEKL come from the germline V gene. Trimming cost V 3 bases and J 4 bases, with 15 bases left between them. The CDR3 length is 15 residues. CDR3 in DNA: TGCGCCAGCAGCCAGTGGAGGACCTCGAGCACTGAAGCTTTCTTT. Translating it yields CASSQWRTSSTEAFF.

This sequence joins TRBV19 and TRBJ1-5, with no clear D. Germline V gene lookup returns CDR1 LNHDA and CDR2 SQIVND (reference sequence). Trimming shortened V by 6 bases and J by 11 bases, and 17 bases separated the two germline ends. CDR3 length: 13 amino acids. CDR3 region: CASRPAAGGSQHF. DNA of the CDR3: TGTGCCAGTAGGCCAGCGGCAGGAGGGTCCCAGCATTTT.

This chain links TRBV4-2 with TRBJ2-7; D assignment may be TRBD1 or TRBD2 (5 bases each). The germline V and J ends were trimmed by 1 base and 4 bases, with 17 bases remaining between them. The CDR3 covers 16 residues. CDR1 is LGHNA and CDR2 is YNFKEQ in the germline V gene. The CDR3 nucleotides are TGTGCCAGCAGCCAAGCTGACGGGACCAGAACGTACGAGCAGTACTTC. As protein: CASSQADGTRTYEQYF.

This clone was observed once. The CDR3 nucleotides read TGTGCCAGCAGATCAGGGGGCGAAGCTTTCTTT. Residues: CASRSGGEAFF. This sequence joins TRBV28 and TRBJ1-1; 8 nucleotides line up with TRBD1. The CDR3 spans 11 residues. Trimming removed 6 bases from V and 8 bases from J; junction bases left unmatched: 2. Germline-derived CDR1 and CDR2 are MDHEN and SYDVKM.

V and J are TRBV28 and TRBJ1-5; possible D gene TRBD1, 5 bases. The CDR3 runs to 14 residues. CDR1 is MDHEN, CDR2 SYDVKM, per germline. Trimming stripped 6 bases from V and 4 bases from J, with 13 bases between. For the CDR3, the DNA is TGTGCCAGCAGATACGGGGGGGAAAATCAGCCCCAGCATTTT. It codes for CASRYGGENQPQHF.